This entry features one TCR beta chain sequence. This clone's antigen is unknown. Base quality data are lacking; no much larger clone is found one base away. The sample comes from a study of T-cell memory formation after mild COVID-19 (dated by TCRdb to the early 2020s). Turning to the overall study: Most TCR sequence clusters were specific to one of the two donors. In two donors, T-cell clones that expanded and contracted after mild COVID-19 were followed by sequencing TCRalpha and TCRbeta repertoires longitudinally. The cohort comprised two young, previously healthy adult volunteers, one female and one male. What the research found in general, with its limitations: Clones contracting from day 15 to 85 had balanced CD4/CD8 phenotypes, while a second wave expanding from day 15 to 37 was biased towards CD4+. Contracting CD4+ clones turned up mainly in the CM and EM memory subsets, whereas EMRA was where CD8+ clones were enriched. Only two mild cases were covered in the study, and larger cohorts including severe cases with pre-infection samples were considered necessary. Some responding clones were detected in pre-infection memory, suggesting pre-existing cross-reactive memory T cells joined the SARS-CoV-2 response. SARS-CoV-2 specificity was not confirmed for the second-wave clones peaking on day 37.

Data came from an Illumina NovaSeq 6000. TCRalpha and TCRbeta cDNA libraries were built by 5'RACE with constant-segment primers, adding sample barcodes and unique molecular identifiers. RNA was extracted from every sample with Trizol reagent. Library amplification was performed in two PCR steps, and a second sample barcode and Illumina TruSeq adapters were introduced in the second step. Sequencing of libraries was performed on an Illumina NovaSeq with 2 x 150 bp paired-end reads. Processing in the source paper ran as follows. The reads were demultiplexed and collapsed into UMI-guided consensus sequences using migec v1.2.7. With mixcr v2.1.11, UMI consensuses were aligned to TRA and TRB V and J templates and assembled into clonotypes. Expanded or contracted clonotypes were those called significant by both edgeR and NoisET, with noise models trained on biological replicates. For edgeR calls, a false discovery rate-adjusted p below 0.01 and a log2 fold-change threshold of 1 were applied. As an exploratory analysis of dynamics, PCA with hierarchical clustering was applied to max-normalized trajectories of the 1000 most abundant clonotypes. The CD4 or CD8 phenotype of responding clones was assigned using the separately sequenced CD4+ and CD8+ repertoires. TCRdb trimmed public reads at Q25 via fastp, called clones via MiXCR and kept in-frame beta chains. Each entry is one CDR3 protein sequence, shown with its most common DNA and genes. These V and J calls derive from TCRdb rather than the authors' analysis. The sample records a few hundred thousand distinct CDR3 sequences, 20% to 30% of which are singletons. The top ten constitute 8.8% of the sample.

Ficoll-Paque density gradient centrifugation was the method used to isolate PBMCs. Counted from cysteine to phenylalanine, this CDR3 has 13 amino acids. The sequence is cut down to CDR3 DNA, 39 bases in frame from base 1. For this chain, trimming is 10 bases at the V end and 3 bases at the J end, and the number of junction bases without a gene match is 5. The germline V gene gives CDR1 as ENHRY and CDR2 as SYGVKD. In this chain, TRBV10-3 is recombined with TRBJ1-1, with TRBD1 matching 10 junction bases. Specimen: PBMCs or a T cell subset sorted from them (not recorded which). The receptor was derived from an adult woman who had mild COVID-19 (a few samples of this study predate the infection). The sample titles of this study are shuffled in the database, so cell type and time point are left out; the donor was told from shared clones. Here the CDR3 is given as CATTDRGDTEAFF. The nucleotide sequence is given as TGTGCCACCACGGACAGGGGGGACACTGAAGCTTTCTTT.